This T cell receptor beta chain was captured in a study of OX40 agonist ivuxolimab in advanced cancers. Study background: Those enrolled were 82.7% male, with a mean age of roughly 60 years and ages from about 20 to 85.

Study findings and constraints: CD8+ T cells showed, on average, more clonal expansion than CD4+ cells. Specificity for antigen went undetermined in the expanded peripheral T cells. CD4+ and CD8+ blood T cells expanded clonally by week 6 at 0.1 to 3.0 mg/kg.

Germline-derived CDR1 and CDR2 are SGHTA and FQGNSA. The CDR3 is 17 residues long. V was clipped by 1 base and J by 1 base; unmatched bases: 8. A word on this clone: As yet, its antigen is unknown.

Sequencing used immunoSEQ multiplex PCR; TCRdb keeps in-frame clones, though not all of them. The data hold approximately 30,000 clones, with 75% to 95% observed a single time. This sample comprised CD4+ or CD8+ T cells sorted from blood, obtained in a trial of the OX40 agonist ivuxolimab. The V call is TRBV7-2, the J call TRBJ1-1, with 8 bases fitting TRBD1. The TCR was taken from an adult with an advanced solid tumor such as melanoma, head and neck, liver or kidney cancer. CDR3 bases: TGTGCCAGCAGCTTAGGTTATTGGACAGGGCCGAACACTGAAGCTTTCTTT. Amino acids: CASSLGYWTGPNTEAFF.